The 16 T cell receptor beta chains listed next were all sequenced from one sample in a study of early T cells in non-severe SARS-CoV-2 infection. A single record per CDR3 protein comes from TCRdb applying MiXCR to the 5' RACE reads. The data show about 59,000 distinct CDR3 sequences, with under 15% seen just once and about a tenth held by the top ten. The material was whole blood, obtained at baseline. The receptors were gathered from an adult who was a healthcare worker with PCR-confirmed SARS-CoV-2 infection or an uninfected control (not recorded which).

This clonotype was seen many times. The chain is built from TRBV4-1 and TRBJ2-7; perhaps TRBD2 as D (6 bases). This CDR3 has 15 amino acids. The germline CDR1 and CDR2 sequences are MGHRA and YSYEKL. Trimming stripped 1 base from V and 5 bases from J, with 15 bases between. CDR3 protein: CASSQVGTAVHEQYF. CDR3 in DNA: TGCGCCAGCAGCCAAGTAGGGACTGCAGTACACGAGCAGTACTTC.

The table lists this clonotype with many counts. This chain links TRBV7-6 with TRBJ2-1, with a possible D match to TRBD2 (5 bases). V was clipped by 2 bases and J by 0 bases, with 11 bases between them. The CDR3 spans 16 residues. Germline V CDR1 and CDR2: SGHVS, FNYEAQ. This CDR3 is CASSLYSATSYNEQFF. DNA of the CDR3: TGTGCCAGCAGCTTATATAGCGCTACCTCCTACAATGAGCAGTTCTTC.

There are a few counts of this clonotype. The chain has TRBV20-1 and TRBJ2-6; no firm D call. Trimming pared 1 base from V and 4 bases from J, leaving 5 bases between. The germline V gene encodes CDR1 DFQATT and CDR2 SNEGSKA (reference sequence). The CDR3 covers 13 residues. CDR3 nucleotide sequence: TGCAGTGCTAGAGTATTAGGGGCCAACGTCCTGACTTTC. This sequence encodes CSARVLGANVLTF.

The chain joins TRBV12-3 or TRBV12-4 to TRBJ2-7, with 9 positions matching TRBD1. The junction had 4 bases not matched to a gene; V was cut back by 5 bases and J by 5 bases. The CDR3 is 13 amino acids. The DNA for the CDR3 is TGTGCCAGCAGTAAGACAGGGGGTCACGAGCAGTACTTC. Protein product: CASSKTGGHEQYF.

At least ten counts were recorded for this clonotype. V gene TRBV2 combines with J gene TRBJ2-3; weak D call: TRBD1 (5 bases). V lost 4 bases and J 1 base, leaving 12 bases between the germline ends. Germline-derived CDR1 and CDR2 are SNHLY and FYNNEI. The CDR3 is 15 residues long. The CDR3 protein is CASSGRQGRTDTQYF. CDR3 sequence (DNA): TGTGCCAGCAGTGGCCGCCAGGGCCGCACAGATACGCAGTATTTT.

Note on this clonotype: A read error may account for a junction end that differs from germline. The V gene is TRBV6-2 or TRBV6-3, the J gene TRBJ2-7; D gene ambiguous. CDR1 MNHEY and CDR2 SVGEGT come from the germline V gene. The CDR3 is made up of 9 amino acids. The CDR3, as DNA: TGTGCCAGCAGCCCGGCTATTTCATTC. This translates into CASSPAISF.

This clonotype came up a few times. The gene calls are TRBV27 and TRBJ2-7; D is unresolved. CDR3 length: 16 amino acids. The V end lost 0 bases, the J end lost 0 bases, and 12 bases lay between the germline ends. Germline-derived CDR1 and CDR2 are MNHEY and SMNVEV (reference sequence). DNA for the CDR3: TGTGCCAGCAGTTTATCGGCCGGATGGAGCTCCTACGAGCAGTACTTC. Amino acid sequence: CASSLSAGWSSYEQYF.

This clonotype was counted many times. The rearrangement uses TRBV11-1 and TRBJ2-1; no clear D. Germline V lookup: CDR1 SGHAT, CDR2 FQDESV (reference sequence). Trimming removed 5 bases at V and 4 bases at J, with 24 bases between. The CDR3 sequence is 18 residues long. CDR3 DNA: TGTGCCAGCAGCCTAAAAAGGACGGTCCAACCAAGATACAATGAGCAGTTCTTC. Translated, it gives CASSLKRTVQPRYNEQFF.

This clonotype was found many times. V is TRBV4-3 and J is TRBJ2-7, with D tentatively TRBD1 (6 bases). Trimming removed 4 bases at V and 1 base at J, with 14 bases between. This CDR3 is 15 amino acids long. Germline V gives CDR1 LGHNA, CDR2 YSLEER. In nucleotides, the CDR3 is TGCGCCAGCAGCCCAGGGGCAGGGTCGTCCTACGAGCAGTACTTC. The encoded protein is CASSPGAGSSYEQYF.

The rearrangement uses TRBV7-8 and TRBJ2-7; 7 bases map to TRBD2. Germline CDR1 SGHVS, CDR2 FQNEAQ. Trimming cost V 2 bases and J 2 bases; bases outside gene matches: 6. This CDR3 is 15 amino acids long. The CDR3: CASSLRREPTYEQYF. The CDR3 nucleotides read TGTGCCAGCAGCTTAAGGCGGGAGCCAACCTACGAGCAGTACTTC. Full variable domain (outside the CDR3, taken from reference TRBV7-8 and TRBJ2-7): GAGVSQSPRYKVAKRGQDVALRCDPISGHVSLFWYQQALGQGPEFLTYFQNEAQLDKSGLPSDRFFAERPEGSVSTLKIQRTQQEDSAVYLCASSLRREPTYEQYFGPGTRLTVT.

The V and J genes are TRBV18 and TRBJ2-7; D is unclear. Trimming removed 3 bases from V and 5 bases from J, with 14 bases in between. This CDR3 spans 14 amino acids. Germline assignment: CDR1 KGHSH and CDR2 LQKENI. The CDR3 sequence: CASSPILEQNEQYF. The CDR3 bases are TGTGCCAGCTCACCCATCCTCGAGCAGAACGAGCAGTACTTC.

In nucleotides, the CDR3 is TGCAGTGCATGGGACAGGGCCTATGGCTACACCTTC. Amino acid sequence: CSAWDRAYGYTF. V usage is TRBV20-1 and J usage is TRBJ1-2; 9 nucleotides line up with TRBD1. The CDR3 runs 12 residues. The trim removed 6 bases at V and 4 bases at J, leaving 3 bases unmatched. The germline V gene has CDR1 DFQATT and CDR2 SNEGSKA (reference sequence).

Many counts were recorded for this clonotype. The chain couples TRBV28 to TRBJ2-3, with 9 positions matching TRBD2. Germline trimming cut 6 bases from V and 4 bases from J; bases unmatched to any gene: 11. The CDR3 is made up of 16 amino acids. Germline assignment: CDR1 MDHEN and CDR2 SYDVKM. In DNA form, the CDR3 reads TGTGCCAGCAGCCCTCCCATGGGCGGGGGGGCAGATACGCAGTATTTT. This translates into CASSPPMGGGADTQYF.

This clonotype was observed a few times. The chain joins TRBV29-1 to TRBJ2-7, with 12 bases lining up with TRBD2. Trimming at V came to 5 bases and at J to 2 bases, leaving 4 bases not matched to a gene. This CDR3 contains 14 residues. Germline CDR1 is SQVTM and CDR2 is ANQGSEA. The CDR3 loop is CSVRLAGVAYEQYF. In nucleotides, the CDR3 is TGCAGCGTTAGACTAGCGGGAGTAGCCTACGAGCAGTACTTC.

This clonotype has a handful of counts. This chain's CDR3 is CASSLRQRTEAFF. The CDR3 DNA reads as TGTGCCAGCAGCCTTAGACAGAGGACTGAAGCTTTCTTT. The rearrangement links TRBV7-2 to TRBJ1-1; possible D gene TRBD1, 5 bases. This CDR3 has 13 amino acids. Germline CDR1 is SGHTA and CDR2 is FQGNSA. V was trimmed by 5 bases and J by 5 bases, leaving 12 bases between them. Filled out from reference TRBV7-2 and TRBJ1-1, the complete variable domain reads GAGVSQSPSNKVTEKGKDVELRCDPISGHTALYWYRQSLGQGLEFLIYFQGNSAPDKSGLPSDRFSAERTGGSVSTLTIQRTQQEDSAVYLCASSLRQRTEAFFGQGTRLTVV.

A few counts support this clonotype. V and J are TRBV18 and TRBJ2-7; the D is unclear. CDR1 KGHSH and CDR2 LQKENI come from the germline V gene. This CDR3 region has 14 residues. Trimming took 1 base from V and 1 from J, leaving 8 bases between them. The CDR3 spells CASSPRGYSYEQYF. The CDR3, as DNA: TGTGCCAGCTCACCACGTGGGTATTCCTACGAGCAGTACTTC.